The 2 T cell receptor beta chains below were found in one sample sequenced in a study of blood T cells in healthy people across ages. For the second PCR, which ran for about 6 to 11 cycles, a sample-barcoded 5' primer and a J-beta primer mix were used. TCRdb re-called the 5' RACE reads with MiXCR, one entry per CDR3 protein. Of 730,000 or so distinct CDR3 sequences listed, 40% to 45% were seen once; the top ten hold approximately 31%. The sequenced material came from blood. Receptors were obtained from an elderly man in good health.

There are a few counts of this clonotype. This chain links TRBV12-3 or TRBV12-4 with TRBJ2-3; 8 nucleotides agree with TRBD2. This CDR3 contains 15 residues. V shed 6 bases, J shed 1 base, and the junction held 6 bases outside the gene matches. CDR3 nucleotides: TGTGCCAGCAGGGACGGGGGGGCTGGCACAGATACGCAGTATTTT. It yields the protein CASRDGGAGTDTQYF.

The genes are TRBV7-9 and TRBJ1-2, with D perhaps TRBD1 (5 bases). Trimming removed 1 base from V and 8 bases from J, with 8 bases in between. This CDR3 is 12 amino acids long. Per the germline V gene, CDR1 is SEHNR and CDR2 is FQNEAQ (reference sequence). CDR3 DNA: TGTGCCAGCAGCTTAGTCGACAGCGGCTACACCTTC. It specifies CASSLVDSGYTF.